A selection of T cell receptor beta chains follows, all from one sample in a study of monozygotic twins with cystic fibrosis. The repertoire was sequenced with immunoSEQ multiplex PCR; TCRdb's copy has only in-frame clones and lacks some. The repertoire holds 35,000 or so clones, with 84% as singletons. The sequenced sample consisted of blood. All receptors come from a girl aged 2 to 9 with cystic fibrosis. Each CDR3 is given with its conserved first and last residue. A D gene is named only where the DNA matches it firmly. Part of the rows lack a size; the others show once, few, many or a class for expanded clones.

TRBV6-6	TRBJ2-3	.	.	CASRLADTQYF	TGTGCCAGCAGACTAGCAGATACGCAGTATTTT
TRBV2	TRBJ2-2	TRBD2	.	CASRPLPSGGTGELFF	TGTGCCAGCAGACCCCTCCCTAGCGGGGGTACCGGGGAGCTGTTTTTT
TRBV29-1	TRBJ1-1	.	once	CSVVGRRAVNTEAFF	TGCAGCGTTGTGGGCAGACGGGCTGTAAACACTGAAGCTTTCTTT
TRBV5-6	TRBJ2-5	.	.	CASSLGPGKTQYF	TGTGCCAGCAGCTTGGGCCCAGGGAAGACCCAGTACTTC
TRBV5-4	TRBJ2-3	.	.	CASSPTSLSTDTQYF	TGTGCCAGCAGCCCCACTAGCTTGAGCACAGATACGCAGTATTTT
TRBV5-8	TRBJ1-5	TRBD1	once	CASSTRGRGNQPQHF	TGTGCCAGCAGCACCAGGGGGCGAGGCAATCAGCCCCAGCATTTT
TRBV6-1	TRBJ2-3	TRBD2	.	CASREWSGGGTDTQYF	TGTGCCAGCAGAGAATGGAGCGGGGGGGGCACAGATACGCAGTATTTT
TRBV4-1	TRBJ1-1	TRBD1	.	CASSQDRAGGRVEAFF	TGCGCCAGCAGCCAAGACCGGGCAGGGGGTCGGGTTGAAGCTTTCTTT
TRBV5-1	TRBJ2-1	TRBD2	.	CASSLGNRAGISSYNEQFF	TGCGCCAGCAGCTTGGGCAACCGAGCGGGGATCAGCTCCTACAATGAGCAGTTCTTC
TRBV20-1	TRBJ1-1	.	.	CSASWRTEAFF	TGCAGTGCTAGCTGGAGGACTGAAGCTTTCTTT
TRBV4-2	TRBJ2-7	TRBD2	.	CASSQLLSGGASYEQYF	TGTGCCAGCAGCCAACTCCTTAGCGGGGGGGCGTCCTACGAGCAGTACTTC
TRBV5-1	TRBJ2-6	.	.	CASSFDPFSGANVLTF	TGCGCCAGCAGCTTTGATCCGTTTTCAGGGGCCAACGTCCTGACTTTC
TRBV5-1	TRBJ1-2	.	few	CASSLQNYGYTF	TGCGCCAGCAGCTTGCAAAACTATGGCTACACCTTC
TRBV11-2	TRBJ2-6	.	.	CASSLEAGANVLTF	TGTGCCAGCAGCTTAGAAGCTGGGGCCAACGTCCTGACTTTC
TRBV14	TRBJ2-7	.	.	CASRQGGGSYEQYF	TGTGCCAGCAGGCAGGGAGGGGGATCCTACGAGCAGTACTTC
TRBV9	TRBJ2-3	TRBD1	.	CASSVGGQGIDTQYF	TGTGCCAGCAGCGTAGGGGGACAGGGTATCGATACGCAGTATTTT
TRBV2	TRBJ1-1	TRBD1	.	CASTPDRGGTEAFF	TGTGCCAGCACACCGGACAGGGGAGGCACTGAAGCTTTCTTT
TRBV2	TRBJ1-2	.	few	CASRTDGDGYTF	TGTGCCAGCAGGACAGACGGGGATGGCTACACCTTC
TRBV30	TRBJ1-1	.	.	CAWSWGGNTEAFF	TGTGCCTGGAGCTGGGGGGGGAACACTGAAGCTTTCTTT
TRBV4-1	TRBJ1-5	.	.	CASSQLRMGNQPQHF	TGCGCCAGCAGCCAGTTAAGGATGGGCAATCAGCCCCAGCATTTT
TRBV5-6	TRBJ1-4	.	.	CASSSQGGTVGEKLFF	TGTGCCAGCAGCTCTCAAGGGGGGACTGTGGGTGAAAAACTGTTTTTT
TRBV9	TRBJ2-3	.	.	CASSPQAQADTQYF	TGTGCCAGCAGCCCCCAGGCCCAAGCTGATACGCAGTATTTT
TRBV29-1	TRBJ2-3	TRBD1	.	CSVDVQGSTDTQYF	TGCAGCGTGGACGTACAGGGGAGCACAGATACGCAGTATTTT
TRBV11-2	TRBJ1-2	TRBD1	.	CASSPGTGGNYGYTF	TGTGCCAGCAGCCCCGGGACAGGGGGAAACTATGGCTACACCTTC
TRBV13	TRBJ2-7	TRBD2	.	CASAGAYEQYF	TGTGCCAGCGCGGGGGCCTACGAGCAGTACTTC
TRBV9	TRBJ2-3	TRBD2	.	CASDPGLAESTDTQYF	TGTGCCAGCGACCCGGGACTAGCGGAGAGCACAGATACGCAGTATTTT
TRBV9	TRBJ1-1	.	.	CASSVGSRANTEAFF	TGTGCCAGCAGCGTAGGGAGCAGGGCCAACACTGAAGCTTTCTTT
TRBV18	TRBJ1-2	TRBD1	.	CASSPVGTGVNYGYTF	TGTGCCAGCTCACCGGTAGGGACAGGGGTCAACTATGGCTACACCTTC
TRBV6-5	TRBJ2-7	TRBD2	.	CASSYSTSGAPYEQYF	TGTGCCAGCAGTTACAGCACTAGCGGGGCCCCCTACGAGCAGTACTTC
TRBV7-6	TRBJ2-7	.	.	CASSLDVTYEQYF	TGTGCCAGCAGCTTAGACGTGACCTACGAGCAGTACTTC
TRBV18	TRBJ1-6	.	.	CASSTLPGADNSPLHF	TGTGCCAGCTCAACACTGCCAGGGGCTGATAATTCACCCCTCCACTTT
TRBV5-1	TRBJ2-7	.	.	CASSFQGHKGYEQYF	TGCGCCAGCAGCTTCCAGGGTCACAAAGGCTACGAGCAGTACTTC
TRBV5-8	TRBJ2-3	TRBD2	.	CASSLGTSGGSDTQYF	TGTGCCAGCAGCTTGGGTACTAGCGGGGGCTCAGATACGCAGTATTTT
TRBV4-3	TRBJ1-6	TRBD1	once	CASSQVRAGGSSSYNSPLHF	TGCGCCAGCAGCCAAGTTCGGGCAGGGGGCAGTAGCTCCTATAATTCACCCCTCCACTTT
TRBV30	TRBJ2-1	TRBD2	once	CAWSVRSSGGALLGNEQFF	TGTGCCTGGAGTGTACGGAGTAGCGGGGGGGCGCTATTGGGAAATGAGCAGTTCTTC
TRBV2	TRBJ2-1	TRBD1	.	CASSEIQGAGEQFF	TGTGCCAGCAGTGAAATCCAGGGGGCGGGTGAGCAGTTCTTC
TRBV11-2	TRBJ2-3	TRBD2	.	CASSSFRTSGGADTQYF	TGTGCCAGCAGCTCCTTTCGGACTAGCGGGGGTGCAGATACGCAGTATTTT
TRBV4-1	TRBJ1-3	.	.	CASSQGVRVSGNTIYF	TGCGCCAGCAGCCAAGGGGTGAGGGTCTCTGGAAACACCATATATTTT
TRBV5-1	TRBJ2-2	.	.	CASSLRTAHGELFF	TGCGCCAGCAGCTTGCGGACTGCGCACGGGGAGCTGTTTTTT
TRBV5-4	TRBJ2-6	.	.	CASSPTPSSGANVLTF	TGTGCCAGCAGCCCTACCCCTAGCTCTGGGGCCAACGTCCTGACTTTC
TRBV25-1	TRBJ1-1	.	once	CASRGEPLGQTEAFF	TGTGCCAGCAGAGGAGAGCCTCTTGGGCAGACTGAAGCTTTCTTT
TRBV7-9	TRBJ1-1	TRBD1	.	CASSPVRGTARGTEAFF	TGTGCCAGCAGCCCCGTGCGGGGGACAGCCCGGGGCACTGAAGCTTTCTTT